The T cell receptor (beta chain) described here comes from a study of T-cell memory formation after mild COVID-19. General study results and limits: Researchers could not confirm that second-wave clones peaking on day 37 targeted SARS-CoV-2. Pre-infection memory showed some responding clones, and this suggested that cross-reactive memory joined.

This clonotype was detected a few times. Its target is not known. Using its own MiXCR run on the 5' RACE reads, TCRdb lists one record per CDR3 protein. Among roughly 190,000 distinct CDR3 sequences, roughly 18% were seen once, and the ten largest hold roughly 2.3%. The sequencing input was PBMCs or a T cell subset sorted from them (not recorded which). The receptor was isolated from an adult woman who had mild COVID-19 (a few samples of this study predate the infection). Cell type and time point are not known.

This CDR3 reads CASSFPDSYEQYF. As DNA, the CDR3 is TGCGCCAGCAGCTTCCCCGACTCCTACGAGCAGTACTTC. The chain combines TRBV5-1 with TRBJ2-7; no reliable D call. V lost 2 bases and J lost 0, with 6 bases in between. This CDR3 is 13 amino acids long. Germline loops: CDR1 SGHRS, CDR2 YFSETQ.